This TCR beta chain appears in the sequencing data of a study of blood T cells in healthy people across ages. It was with a sample-barcoded 5' primer and a J-beta primer mix that a second PCR of roughly 7 to 12 cycles was run. Each TCR beta cDNA got a 12-nucleotide random molecular identifier. TCRdb reprocessed the 5' RACE reads with MiXCR, giving one entry per CDR3 protein. The sample shows some 760,000 distinct CDR3 sequences, roughly 25% of them seen only once. Deletions cut 0 bases from V and 7 bases from J, with 16 bases between. Germline V gives CDR1 MNHNS, CDR2 SASEGT. The CDR3 runs to 16 residues. These same data were also listed under a study on T cells of mothers and their children.

The chain links TRBV6-1 to TRBJ2-4, with D tentatively TRBD1 (6 bases). Sample: blood. The origin of this receptor is a boy aged 10-17 years in good health. For the CDR3, the DNA is TGTGCCAGCAGTGAAGCGGTGTCCACTACAGGGAACATTCAGTACTTC. This translates into CASSEAVSTTGNIQYF.